The clone carrying this TCR beta chain appeared many times. Its antigen is still unknown. The sample is drawn from a study of glioma-infiltrating T cells. The study, taken as a whole, reports: Very few CDR3 sequences were shared between tissue and blood. Tissue-blood divergence was below expectation in non-neoplastic patients, above in gliomas.

The iRepertoire nested amplicon-rescue multiplex PCR amplified TCR alpha and beta CDR3s from RNA. TCRdb processed the multiplex PCR reads anew with MiXCR; each CDR3 protein has one entry. The sample comprises approximately 130,000 distinct CDR3 sequences, under 30% of which are singletons, and around a quarter rests with the top ten. The CDR3 consists of 14 residues. V trimming: 6 bases; J trimming: 5 bases; junction bases outside the gene matches: 9. From germline, CDR1 is DFQATT and CDR2 SNEGSKA (reference sequence). The sequencing sample was made of glioma tissue, nonneoplastic brain tissue, or PBMCs (not recorded which). The rearrangement links TRBV20-1 to TRBJ2-1, with 8 bases aligning to TRBD1. This clonotype was sampled from a human donor with low-grade glioma or glioblastoma, undergoing nonglioma brain surgery, or in good health (not recorded which). CDR3 nucleotides: TGCAGTGCGCTCCTGGGACAGGAGAACAATGAGCAGTTCTTC. Residues: CSALLGQENNEQFF.